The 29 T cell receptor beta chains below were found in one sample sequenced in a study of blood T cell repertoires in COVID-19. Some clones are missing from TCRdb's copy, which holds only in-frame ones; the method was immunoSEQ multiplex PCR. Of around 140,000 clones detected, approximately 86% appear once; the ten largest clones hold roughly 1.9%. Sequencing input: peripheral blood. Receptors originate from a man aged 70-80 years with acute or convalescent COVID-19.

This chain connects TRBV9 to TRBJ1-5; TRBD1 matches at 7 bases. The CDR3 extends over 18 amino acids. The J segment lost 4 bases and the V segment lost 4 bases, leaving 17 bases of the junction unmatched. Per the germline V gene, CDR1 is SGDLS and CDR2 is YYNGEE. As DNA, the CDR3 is TGTGCCAGCAGCCCGATTTGGGAAGGGGGCCACCGAAATCAGCCCCAGCATTTT. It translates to CASSPIWEGGHRNQPQHF. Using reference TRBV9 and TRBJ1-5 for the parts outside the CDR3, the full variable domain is DSGVTQTPKHLITATGQRVTLRCSPRSGDLSVYWYQQSLDQGLQFLIQYYNGEERAKGNILERFSAQQFPDLHSELNLSSLELGDSALYFCASSPIWEGGHRNQPQHFGDGTRLSIL.

The CDR3 protein is CAWSGNHQYQPQHF. CDR3 DNA sequence: TGTGCCTGGAGCGGTAACCACCAATATCAGCCCCAGCATTTT. The chain has TRBV30 and TRBJ1-5, with unresolved D. V lost 3 bases to trimming and J lost 5 bases, with 14 bases between them. Germline V CDR1 and CDR2: GTSNPN, SVGIG (reference sequence). This CDR3 region has 14 residues.

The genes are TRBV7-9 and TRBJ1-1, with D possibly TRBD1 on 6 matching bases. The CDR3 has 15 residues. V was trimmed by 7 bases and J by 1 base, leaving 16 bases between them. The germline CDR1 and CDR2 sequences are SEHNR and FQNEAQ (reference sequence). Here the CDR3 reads CASIPGGQWNTEAFF. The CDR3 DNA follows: TGTGCCAGCATCCCTGGGGGACAATGGAACACTGAAGCTTTCTTT.

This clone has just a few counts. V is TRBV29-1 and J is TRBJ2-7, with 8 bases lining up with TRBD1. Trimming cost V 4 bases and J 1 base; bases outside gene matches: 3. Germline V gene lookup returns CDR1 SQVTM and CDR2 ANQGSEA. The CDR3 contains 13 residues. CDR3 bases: TGCAGCGTTGCTCGACAGGGGTCCTACGAGCAGTACTTC. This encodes CSVARQGSYEQYF.

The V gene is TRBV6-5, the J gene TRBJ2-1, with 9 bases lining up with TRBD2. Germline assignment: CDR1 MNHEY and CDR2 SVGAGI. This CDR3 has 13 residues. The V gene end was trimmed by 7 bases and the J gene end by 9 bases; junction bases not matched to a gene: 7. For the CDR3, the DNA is TGTGCCAGCAAGATAGCGGGGGAGGCTGAGCAGTTCTTC. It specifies CASKIAGEAEQFF.

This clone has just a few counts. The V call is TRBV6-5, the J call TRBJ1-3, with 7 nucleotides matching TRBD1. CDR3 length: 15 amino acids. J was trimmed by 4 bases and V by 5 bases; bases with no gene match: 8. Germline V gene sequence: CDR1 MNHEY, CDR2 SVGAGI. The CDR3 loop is CASSRDRFSGNTIYF. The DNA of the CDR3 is TGTGCCAGCAGTAGGGACAGATTCTCGGGAAACACCATATATTTT.

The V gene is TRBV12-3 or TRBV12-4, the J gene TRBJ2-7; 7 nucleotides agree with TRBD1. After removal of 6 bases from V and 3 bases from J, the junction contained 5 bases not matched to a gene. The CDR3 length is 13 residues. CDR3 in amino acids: CASSSTGVYEQYF. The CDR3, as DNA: TGTGCCAGCAGCTCAACAGGGGTCTACGAGCAGTACTTC.

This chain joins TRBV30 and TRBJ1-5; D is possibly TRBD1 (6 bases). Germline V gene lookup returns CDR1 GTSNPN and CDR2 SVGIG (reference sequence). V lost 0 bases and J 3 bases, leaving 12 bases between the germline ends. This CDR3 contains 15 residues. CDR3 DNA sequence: TGTGCCTGGAGTGTACAGGCAGGGGTCAATCAGCCCCAGCATTTT. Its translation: CAWSVQAGVNQPQHF.

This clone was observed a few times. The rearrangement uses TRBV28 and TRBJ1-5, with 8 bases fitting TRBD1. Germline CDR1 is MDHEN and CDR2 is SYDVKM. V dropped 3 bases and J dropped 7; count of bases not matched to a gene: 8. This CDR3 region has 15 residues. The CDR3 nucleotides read TGTGCCAGCAGTTTTTTGGACAGGGAAAACCAGCCCCAGCATTTT. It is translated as CASSFLDRENQPQHF.

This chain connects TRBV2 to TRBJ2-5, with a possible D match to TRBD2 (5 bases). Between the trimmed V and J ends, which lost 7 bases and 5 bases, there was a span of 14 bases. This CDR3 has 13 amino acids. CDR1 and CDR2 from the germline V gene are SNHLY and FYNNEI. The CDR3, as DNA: TGTGCCAGCACAAAGGAGGTGGAGGAGACCCAGTACTTC. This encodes CASTKEVEETQYF.

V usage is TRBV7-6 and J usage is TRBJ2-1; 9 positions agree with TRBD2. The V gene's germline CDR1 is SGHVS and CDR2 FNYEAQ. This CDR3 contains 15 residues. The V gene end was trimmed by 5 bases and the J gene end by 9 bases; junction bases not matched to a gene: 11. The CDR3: CASSQRTSAGTEQFF. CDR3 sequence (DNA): TGTGCCAGCAGCCAGAGGACTAGCGCCGGGACTGAGCAGTTCTTC. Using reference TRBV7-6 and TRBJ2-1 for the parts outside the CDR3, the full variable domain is GAGVSQSPRYKVTKRGQDVALRCDPISGHVSLYWYRQALGQGPEFLTYFNYEAQQDKSGLPNDRFSAERPEGSISTLTIQRTEQRDSAMYRCASSQRTSAGTEQFFGPGTRLTVL.

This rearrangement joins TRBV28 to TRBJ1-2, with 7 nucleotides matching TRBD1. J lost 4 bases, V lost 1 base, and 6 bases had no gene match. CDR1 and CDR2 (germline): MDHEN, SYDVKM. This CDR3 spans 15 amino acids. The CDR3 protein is CASSLSTGEAYGYTF. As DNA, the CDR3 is TGTGCCAGCAGTTTATCAACAGGGGAGGCCTATGGCTACACCTTC.

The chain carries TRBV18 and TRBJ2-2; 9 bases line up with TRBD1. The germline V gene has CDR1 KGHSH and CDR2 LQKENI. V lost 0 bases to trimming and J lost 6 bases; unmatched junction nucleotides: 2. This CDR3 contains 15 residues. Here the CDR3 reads CASSPPGQGPGELFF. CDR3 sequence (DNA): TGTGCCAGCTCACCACCGGGACAGGGACCCGGGGAGCTGTTTTTT.

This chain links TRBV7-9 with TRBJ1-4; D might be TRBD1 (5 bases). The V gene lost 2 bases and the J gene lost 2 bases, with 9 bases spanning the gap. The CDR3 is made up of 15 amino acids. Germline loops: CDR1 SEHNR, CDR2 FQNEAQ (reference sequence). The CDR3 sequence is CASSLIGVTNEKLFF. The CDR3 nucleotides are TGTGCCAGCAGCTTAATAGGGGTCACTAATGAAAAACTGTTTTTT. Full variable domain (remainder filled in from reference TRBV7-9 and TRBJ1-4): DTGVSQNPRHKITKRGQNVTFRCDPISEHNRLYWYRQTLGQGPEFLTYFQNEAQLEKSRLLSDRFSAERPKGSFSTLEIQRTEQGDSAMYLCASSLIGVTNEKLFFGSGTQLSVL.

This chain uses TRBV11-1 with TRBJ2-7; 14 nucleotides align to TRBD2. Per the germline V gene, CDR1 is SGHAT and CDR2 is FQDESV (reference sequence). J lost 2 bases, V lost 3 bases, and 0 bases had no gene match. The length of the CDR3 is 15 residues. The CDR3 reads CASSLTSGGAYEQYF. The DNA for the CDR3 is TGTGCCAGCAGCTTGACTAGCGGGGGGGCCTACGAGCAGTACTTC.

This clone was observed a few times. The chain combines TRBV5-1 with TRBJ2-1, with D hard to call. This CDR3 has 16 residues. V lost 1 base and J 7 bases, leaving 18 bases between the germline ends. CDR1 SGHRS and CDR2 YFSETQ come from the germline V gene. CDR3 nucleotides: TGCGCCAGCAGCTTGCTTCTTGCAGGTGCCCGGAATGAGCAGTTCTTC. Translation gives CASSLLLAGARNEQFF.

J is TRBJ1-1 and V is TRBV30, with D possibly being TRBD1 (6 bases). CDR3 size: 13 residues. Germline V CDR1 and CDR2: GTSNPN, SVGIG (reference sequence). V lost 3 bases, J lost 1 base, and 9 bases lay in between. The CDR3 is CAWRLGANTEAFF. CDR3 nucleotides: TGTGCCTGGAGGCTGGGGGCGAACACTGAAGCTTTCTTT.

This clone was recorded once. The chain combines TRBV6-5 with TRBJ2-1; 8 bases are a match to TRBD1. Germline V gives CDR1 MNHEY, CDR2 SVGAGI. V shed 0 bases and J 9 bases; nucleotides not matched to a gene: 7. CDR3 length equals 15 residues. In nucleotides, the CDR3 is TGTGCCAGCAGTTACTCGAGGCAGGGGGCGAGTGAGCAGTTCTTC. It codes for CASSYSRQGASEQFF.

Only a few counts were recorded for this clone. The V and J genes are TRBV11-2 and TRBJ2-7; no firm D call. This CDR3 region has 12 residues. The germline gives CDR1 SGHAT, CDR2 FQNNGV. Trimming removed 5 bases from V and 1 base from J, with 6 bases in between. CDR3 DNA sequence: TGTGCCAGCAGCCGCGTATCCTACGAGCAGTACTTC. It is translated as CASSRVSYEQYF.

CDR3 sequence (DNA): TGTGCCAGTAGTATATTGGCAGGGGCGAACTATGGCTACACCTTC. Its protein product is CASSILAGANYGYTF. V is TRBV19 and J is TRBJ1-2, with D possibly being TRBD1 (6 bases). V shed 2 bases and J shed 2 bases, with 12 bases lying between them. This CDR3 contains 15 residues. Germline V CDR1 and CDR2: LNHDA, SQIVND (reference sequence).

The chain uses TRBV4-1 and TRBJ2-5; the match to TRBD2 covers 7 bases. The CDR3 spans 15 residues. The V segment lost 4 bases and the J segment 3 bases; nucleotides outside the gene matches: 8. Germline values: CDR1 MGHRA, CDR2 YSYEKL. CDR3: CASSLRLAHEETQYF. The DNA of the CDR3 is TGCGCCAGCAGCCTTAGACTAGCCCACGAAGAGACCCAGTACTTC.

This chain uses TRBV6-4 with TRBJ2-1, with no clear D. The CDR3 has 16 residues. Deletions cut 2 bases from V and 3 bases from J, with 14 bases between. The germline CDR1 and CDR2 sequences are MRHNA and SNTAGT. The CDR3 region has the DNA TGTGCCAGCAGTGACGGTATTTCTCCAGACTACAATGAGCAGTTCTTC. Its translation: CASSDGISPDYNEQFF.

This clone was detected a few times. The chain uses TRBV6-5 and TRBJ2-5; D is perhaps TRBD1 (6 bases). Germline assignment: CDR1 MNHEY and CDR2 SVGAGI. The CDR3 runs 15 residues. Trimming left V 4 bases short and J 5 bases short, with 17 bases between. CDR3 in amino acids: CASSSIQGIGETQYF. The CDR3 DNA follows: TGTGCCAGCAGTTCAATACAGGGTATCGGGGAGACCCAGTACTTC.

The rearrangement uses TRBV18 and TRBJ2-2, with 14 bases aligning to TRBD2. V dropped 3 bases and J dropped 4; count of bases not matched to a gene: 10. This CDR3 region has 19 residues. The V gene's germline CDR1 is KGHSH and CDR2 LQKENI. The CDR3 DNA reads TGTGCCAGCTCACCTAAACCGGGACTAGCGGGAGATGGCACCGGGGAGCTGTTTTTT. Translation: CASSPKPGLAGDGTGELFF.

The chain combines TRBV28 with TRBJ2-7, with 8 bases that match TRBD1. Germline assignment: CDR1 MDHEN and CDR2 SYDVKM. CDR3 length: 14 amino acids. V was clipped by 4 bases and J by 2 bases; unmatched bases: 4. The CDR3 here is CASSSGQGTYEQYF. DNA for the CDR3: TGTGCCAGCAGTTCTGGACAGGGAACCTACGAGCAGTACTTC.

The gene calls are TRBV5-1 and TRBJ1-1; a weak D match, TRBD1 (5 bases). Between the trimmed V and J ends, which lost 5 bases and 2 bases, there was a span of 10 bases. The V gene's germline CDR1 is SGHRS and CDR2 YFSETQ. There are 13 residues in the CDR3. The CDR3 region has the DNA TGCGCCAGCAGTGGGCAGGGAAACACTGAAGCTTTCTTT. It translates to CASSGQGNTEAFF.

CDR3 nucleotide sequence: TGTGCCAGCAGCCCTCGACAGTTTGCAACTAATGAAAAACTGTTTTTT. This encodes CASSPRQFATNEKLFF. This rearrangement joins TRBV3-1 (or the pseudogene TRBV3-2) to TRBJ1-4; TRBD1 is a possible D gene (5 bases). This CDR3 has 16 residues. Germline loops: CDR1 LGHDT, CDR2 YNNKEL (reference sequence). V shed 4 bases and J shed 0 bases, with 12 bases lying between them.

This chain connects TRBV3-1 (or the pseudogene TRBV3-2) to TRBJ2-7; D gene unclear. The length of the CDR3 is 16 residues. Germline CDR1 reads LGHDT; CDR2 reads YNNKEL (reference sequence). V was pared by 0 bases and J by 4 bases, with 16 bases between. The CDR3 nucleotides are TGTGCCAGCAGCCAAGAGGGCAGGAAAAGTTTTTACGAGCAGTACTTC. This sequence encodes CASSQEGRKSFYEQYF.

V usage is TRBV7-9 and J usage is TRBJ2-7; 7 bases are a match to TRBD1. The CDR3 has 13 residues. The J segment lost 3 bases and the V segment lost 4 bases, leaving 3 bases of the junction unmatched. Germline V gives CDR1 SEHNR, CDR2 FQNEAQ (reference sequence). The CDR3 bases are TGTGCCAGCAGCTCACAGGGGATCTACGAGCAGTACTTC. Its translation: CASSSQGIYEQYF.